Each of the 23 T cell receptor beta chains below was sequenced from the same sample in a study of neurological immune-mediated disorders. One entry per CDR3 protein results from TCRdb running MiXCR on the 5' RACE reads. The data hold more than 70,000 distinct CDR3 sequences, with about 9.4% observed a single time. Sequences were obtained from PBMCs. These receptors all come from a middle-aged man in good health.

This clonotype was seen many times. The gene calls are TRBV11-2 and TRBJ1-3, with unresolved D. Trimming stripped 5 bases from V and 8 bases from J, with 19 bases between. The germline V gene encodes CDR1 SGHAT and CDR2 FQNNGV. The CDR3 consists of 15 residues. CDR3 sequence reads: CASSTQVAALDTIYF. The CDR3 nucleotides read TGTGCCAGCAGCACGCAGGTGGCTGCGTTGGACACCATATATTTT. Full variable domain (remainder filled in from reference TRBV11-2 and TRBJ1-3): EAGVAQSPRYKIIEKRQSVAFWCNPISGHATLYWYQQILGQGPKLLIQFQNNGVVDDSQLPKDRFSAERLKGVDSTLKIQPAKLEDSAVYLCASSTQVAALDTIYFGEGSWLTVV.

This clonotype was detected ten times or more. The V call is TRBV5-1, the J call TRBJ1-1; maybe TRBD1 (6 bases). The CDR3 sequence is 13 residues long. Per the germline V gene, CDR1 is SGHRS and CDR2 is YFSETQ. The ends were cut back, 6 bases at V and 8 bases at J, with 17 bases in the middle. In nucleotides, the CDR3 is TGCGCCAGCATCGCCTGGGAGGGGACAGAAGCTTTCTTT. Amino acids: CASIAWEGTEAFF.

This clonotype was recorded many times. The rearrangement links TRBV5-1 to TRBJ2-3, with 7 bases that match TRBD2. V dropped 4 bases and J dropped 0; count of bases not matched to a gene: 8. The CDR3 runs 16 residues. Germline V CDR1 and CDR2: SGHRS, YFSETQ. The CDR3 DNA is TGCGCCAGCAGCCTCCAACCAGCGGGGAGCACAGATACGCAGTATTTT. As protein: CASSLQPAGSTDTQYF. Together with reference TRBV5-1 and TRBJ2-3, the CDR3 gives the full variable domain: KAGVTQTPRYLIKTRGQQVTLSCSPISGHRSVSWYQQTPGQGLQFLFEYFSETQRNKGNFPGRFSGRQFSNSRSEMNVSTLELGDSALYLCASSLQPAGSTDTQYFGPGTRLTVL.

This clonotype was recorded many times. The chain combines TRBV12-3 or TRBV12-4 with TRBJ2-1; the D gene is possibly TRBD1 (6 bases). The length of the CDR3 is 14 residues. Deletions cut 7 bases from V and 2 bases from J, with 12 bases between. For the CDR3, the DNA is TGTGCCAGCAAGCCCGGACAGACCTACAATGAGCAGTTCTTC. Residues: CASKPGQTYNEQFF.

This clonotype was observed at least ten times. V and J are TRBV12-3 or TRBV12-4 and TRBJ1-4; TRBD1 matches 7 bases. The CDR3 totals 13 residues. The V gene end was trimmed by 8 bases and the J gene end by 10 bases; junction bases not matched to a gene: 10. The CDR3 nucleotides are TGTGCCAGCCTAGGGGACAGTTCGGGAAAACTGTTTTTT. Its protein product is CASLGDSSGKLFF.

This clonotype was seen repeatedly, ten times or more. The chain couples TRBV11-2 to TRBJ2-2; maybe TRBD1 (5 bases). Germline CDR1 is SGHAT and CDR2 is FQNNGV. This CDR3 comprises 15 residues. V was clipped by 2 bases and J by 6 bases, with 13 bases between them. The CDR3 region has the DNA TGTGCCAGCAGCTTATTTTCAGGGTACGCCGGGGAGCTGTTTTTT. Translated, it gives CASSLFSGYAGELFF.

This clonotype was observed at least ten times. The chain couples TRBV5-1 to TRBJ2-7, with D uncertain. This CDR3 comprises 13 residues. Germline values: CDR1 SGHRS, CDR2 YFSETQ. V lost 7 bases to trimming and J lost 0 bases, with 11 bases between them. In nucleotides, the CDR3 is TGCGCCAGCGGGTACGGTCCCTCCTACGAGCAGTACTTC. Its protein is CASGYGPSYEQYF.

This clonotype was detected a few times. The chain combines TRBV5-4 with TRBJ1-2; the D is unclear. Germline CDR1 reads SGHNT; CDR2 reads YYREEE (reference sequence). The V gene lost 4 bases and the J gene lost 8 bases, with 12 bases spanning the gap. The CDR3 consists of 12 residues. DNA of the CDR3: TGTGCCAGCAGCCGAGCGGGCGAAGGCTACACCTTC. It codes for CASSRAGEGYTF. Combining the CDR3 with reference TRBV5-4 and TRBJ1-2 gives the whole variable domain ETGVTQSPTHLIKTRGQQVTLRCSSQSGHNTVSWYQQALGQGPQFIFQYYREEENGRGNFPPRFSGLQFPNYSSELNVNALELDDSALYLCASSRAGEGYTFGSGTRLTVV.

The sample holds many counts of this clonotype. The V call is TRBV29-1, the J call TRBJ2-3, with 12 bases fitting TRBD2. J gave up 0 bases and V 6 bases, and 7 bases lay outside the gene matches. CDR3 length: 16 residues. Germline lookup yields CDR1 SQVTM and CDR2 ANQGSEA. The CDR3 is CSVRGGTSGSTDTQYF. The CDR3 nucleotides read TGCAGCGTCCGGGGGGGGACTAGCGGGAGCACAGATACGCAGTATTTT.

This clonotype was counted at least ten times. This sequence joins TRBV30 and TRBJ1-3, with D maybe TRBD1 (5 bases). V was trimmed by 1 base and J by 7 bases, leaving 5 bases between them. The CDR3 runs 11 residues. The germline V gene has CDR1 GTSNPN and CDR2 SVGIG (reference sequence). CDR3 residues: CAWSDRNTIYF. DNA of the CDR3: TGTGCCTGGAGTGACAGGAACACCATATATTTT. Looking up the rest from reference TRBV30 and TRBJ1-3 gives the full variable domain: SQTIHQWPATLVQPVGSPLSLECTVEGTSNPNLYWYRQAAGRGLQLLFYSVGIGQISSEVPQNLSASRPQDRQFILSSKKLLLSDSGFYLCAWSDRNTIYFGEGSWLTVV.

In its sample, this clonotype was seen many times. V is TRBV27 and J is TRBJ1-1, with D uncertain. Germline assignment: CDR1 MNHEY and CDR2 SMNVEV (reference sequence). V dropped 0 bases and J dropped 1 base, with 9 bases sitting between them. CDR3 length: 15 amino acids. The CDR3 coding sequence is TGTGCCAGCAGTTTATCGATAGCCGAGAACACTGAAGCTTTCTTT. Encoded protein: CASSLSIAENTEAFF.

This clonotype was detected a few times. The rearrangement links TRBV7-9 to TRBJ1-2; D perhaps matches TRBD1 (5 bases). The V end lost 4 bases, the J end lost 4 bases, and 19 bases lay between the germline ends. This CDR3 is 16 amino acids long. Looked up from germline, CDR1 is SEHNR and CDR2 is FQNEAQ (reference sequence). CDR3 nucleotide sequence: TGTGCCAGCAGCTCGCCTGGGGGGGAAGGTCCCTATGGCTACACCTTC. Residues: CASSSPGGEGPYGYTF.

Note on this clonotype: A read error may explain this, as a much larger clone is one base away. The chain is built from TRBV10-3 and TRBJ2-5; D is ambiguous. This CDR3 has 12 amino acids. The germline gives CDR1 ENHRY, CDR2 SYGVKD. In DNA, the CDR3 is TGTGCCATCAGTGACGAGGTGGAGACCCATTACTTC. It codes for CAISDEVETHYF.

The chain uses TRBV18 and TRBJ2-3, with unresolved D. The V gene lost 3 bases and the J gene lost 3 bases, with 13 bases spanning the gap. Per the germline V gene, CDR1 is KGHSH and CDR2 is LQKENI. This CDR3 comprises 15 residues. Written as DNA, the CDR3 is TGTGCCAGCTCACCCGAAGGGTCAAGTACAGATACGCAGTATTTT. This translates into CASSPEGSSTDTQYF. Looking up the rest from reference TRBV18 and TRBJ2-3 gives the full variable domain: NAGVMQNPRHLVRRRGQEARLRCSPMKGHSHVYWYRQLPEEGLKFMVYLQKENIIDESGMPKERFSAEFPKEGPSILRIQQVVRGDSAAYFCASSPEGSSTDTQYFGPGTRLTVL.

This clonotype has ten or more counts. The rearrangement joins TRBV7-3 to TRBJ1-2; D is unresolved. The CDR3 is made up of 14 amino acids. Per the germline V gene, CDR1 is SGHTA and CDR2 is FQGTGA. V lost 4 bases and J lost 5, with 14 bases in between. CDR3 DNA: TGTGCCAGCAGCTCCTCCGCGACAAGTTATGGCTACACCTTC. Protein: CASSSSATSYGYTF. Complete variable domain (other parts from reference TRBV7-3 and TRBJ1-2): GAGVSQTPSNKVTEKGKYVELRCDPISGHTALYWYRQSLGQGPEFLIYFQGTGAADDSGLPNDRFFAVRPEGSVSTLKIQRTERGDSAVYLCASSSSATSYGYTFGSGTRLTVV.

This clonotype appeared many times. This chain connects TRBV5-1 to TRBJ2-7, with no clear D. The CDR3 has 14 residues. Germline CDR1 is SGHRS and CDR2 is YFSETQ. The V end lost 0 bases, the J end lost 2 bases, and 9 bases lay between the germline ends. CDR3 sequence (DNA): TGCGCCAGCAGCTTGGCGGCCGGGCCCTACGAGCAGTACTTC. Amino acids: CASSLAAGPYEQYF.

The chain has TRBV28 and TRBJ2-7; 10 bases are shared with TRBD2. With V trimmed by 6 bases and J by 5 bases, 22 bases remained unmatched. The CDR3 has 19 residues. Germline CDR1 reads MDHEN; CDR2 reads SYDVKM. Written as DNA, the CDR3 is TGTGCCAGCAGGAAAATGGGGGCCCTTCGTGGGCTAGCGGGAGACGAGCAGTACTTC. This translates into CASRKMGALRGLAGDEQYF. The whole variable domain, remainder taken from reference TRBV28 and TRBJ2-7, is DVKVTQSSRYLVKRTGEKVFLECVQDMDHENMFWYRQDPGLGLRLIYFSYDVKMKEKGDIPEGYSVSREKKERFSLILESASTNQTSMYLCASRKMGALRGLAGDEQYFGPGTRLTVT.

This clonotype was counted ten times or more. The rearrangement links TRBV20-1 to TRBJ1-1, with 7 positions matching TRBD1. Germline loops: CDR1 DFQATT, CDR2 SNEGSKA (reference sequence). CDR3 length equals 15 residues. The ends lost 1 base at V and 5 bases at J; junction bases unmatched: 10. The CDR3 DNA sequence: TGCAGTGCTAGAGGAAGACAGGGTGTAGGAACTGAAGCTTTCTTT. As protein: CSARGRQGVGTEAFF.

V and J are TRBV28 and TRBJ2-2; 9 bases are a match to TRBD2. V was clipped by 5 bases and J by 4 bases; unmatched bases: 8. The CDR3 has 16 amino acids. Looked up from germline, CDR1 is MDHEN and CDR2 is SYDVKM. In DNA, the CDR3 is TGTGCCAGCAGTATAGCGGGAGCGGTTCCCACCGGGGAGCTGTTTTTT. This codes for CASSIAGAVPTGELFF. The full variable domain, completed using reference TRBV28 and TRBJ2-2, is DVKVTQSSRYLVKRTGEKVFLECVQDMDHENMFWYRQDPGLGLRLIYFSYDVKMKEKGDIPEGYSVSREKKERFSLILESASTNQTSMYLCASSIAGAVPTGELFFGEGSRLTVL.

This clonotype has at least ten counts. CDR3 amino acids: CAISGTGTSPDTQYF. The CDR3 nucleotides read TGTGCCATCAGTGGGACCGGGACTTCTCCAGATACGCAGTATTTT. The rearrangement joins TRBV10-3 to TRBJ2-3; TRBD2 is a possible D gene (6 bases). Trimming removed 4 bases from V and 4 bases from J, with 15 bases in between. The CDR3 is made up of 15 amino acids. Germline values: CDR1 ENHRY, CDR2 SYGVKD.

This clonotype appeared many times. V gene TRBV7-9 combines with J gene TRBJ2-7, with TRBD2 as a possible D gene (6 bases). The CDR3 covers 11 residues. Trimming removed 5 bases at V and 9 bases at J, with 11 bases between. Germline values: CDR1 SEHNR, CDR2 FQNEAQ (reference sequence). The CDR3 DNA is TGTGCCAGCAGCCTGTCCGGGGGGCAGTACTTC. This gives the protein CASSLSGGQYF.

This chain uses TRBV5-6 with TRBJ2-1; D is undetermined. V was clipped by 1 base and J by 8 bases, with 16 bases between them. The CDR3 is 15 amino acids. Germline CDR1 reads SGHDT; CDR2 reads YYEEEE. CDR3 residues: CASSLLGTLVYEQFF. The CDR3 region has the DNA TGTGCCAGCAGCTTGTTGGGTACCTTGGTCTATGAGCAGTTCTTC.

This clonotype came up many times. The chain combines TRBV20-1 with TRBJ2-5; D gene unclear. The ends were cut back, 3 bases at V and 3 bases at J, with 5 bases in the middle. Germline-derived CDR1 and CDR2 are DFQATT and SNEGSKA (reference sequence). The CDR3 spans 11 residues. The CDR3 loop is CSASLEETQYF. DNA for the CDR3: TGCAGTGCTAGCCTAGAAGAGACCCAGTACTTC.